Below, 5 T cell receptor beta chains from the same sample are listed, as sequenced in a study of regulatory T cells in long-lasting Graves disease. To make TCR beta libraries, researchers used iRepertoire HTBI primers and Arm-PCR of CDR3 regions. One entry per CDR3 protein, called by TCRdb with MiXCR from the multiplex PCR reads. This table holds approximately 350,000 distinct CDR3 sequences, over 15% found once. Time point here: newly diagnosed GD, antithyroid drugs for less than 3 months. RNA extracted from PBMCs served as the sequencing template. The data were also submitted as part of a second study, on T cells in Graves' hyperthyroidism and ophthalmopathy.

Sample: peripheral blood mononuclear cells (PBMCs), taken at new diagnosis, from a patient treated with antithyroid drugs. The origin of the receptors is a man in his forties with Graves disease.

This clonotype was seen at least ten times. The rearrangement uses TRBV2 and TRBJ2-1; D tentatively reads TRBD1 or TRBD2 (5 bases each). V was trimmed by 6 bases and J by 11 bases, leaving 17 bases between them. The CDR3 covers 13 residues. Germline loops: CDR1 SNHLY, CDR2 FYNNEI. CDR3 nucleotides: TGTGCCAGCAGCTTAGGACGGGGCGAACAGCAGTTCTTC. Its translation: CASSLGRGEQQFF. Using reference TRBV2 and TRBJ2-1 for the parts outside the CDR3, the full variable domain is EPEVTQTPSHQVTQMGQEVILRCVPISNHLYFYWYRQILGQKVEFLVSFYNNEISEKSEIFDDQFSVERPDGSNFTLKIRSTKLEDSAMYFCASSLGRGEQQFFGPGTRLTVL.

The sample holds many counts of this clonotype. The J gene is TRBJ2-1, the V gene TRBV7-9; 7 bases are shared with TRBD1. Trimming removed 6 bases from V and 6 bases from J; junction bases left unmatched: 5. Germline V gene sequence: CDR1 SEHNR, CDR2 FQNEAQ (reference sequence). The CDR3 consists of 13 residues. The CDR3 DNA follows: TGTGCCAGCAGACGACAGGGACCCAATGAGCAGTTCTTC. It yields the protein CASRRQGPNEQFF.

There are many counts of this clonotype. The chain uses TRBV30 and TRBJ2-3, with 8 bases fitting TRBD2. The CDR3 spans 14 residues. Trimming cost V 1 base and J 3 bases; bases outside gene matches: 3. Germline V gene data show CDR1 as GTSNPN and CDR2 as SVGIG (reference sequence). This CDR3 is CAWSDVAGTDTQYF. DNA of the CDR3: TGTGCCTGGAGTGATGTAGCGGGGACAGATACGCAGTATTTT.

There are a few counts of this clonotype. The chain employs TRBV3-1 and TRBJ2-5; unclear D gene. Trimming left V 3 bases short and J 5 bases short, with 7 bases between. CDR1 LGHDT and CDR2 YNNKEL come from the germline V gene (reference sequence). The CDR3 is 12 amino acids. The CDR3 here is CASSQREETQYF. The CDR3 DNA sequence: TGTGCCAGCAGCCAGCGTGAGGAGACCCAGTACTTC.

The rearrangement uses TRBV20-1 and TRBJ1-1; D is unclear. Germline CDR1 is DFQATT and CDR2 is SNEGSKA (reference sequence). The CDR3 contains 13 residues. The V end lost 3 bases, the J end lost 1 base, and 9 bases lay between the germline ends. CDR3 DNA: TGCAGTGCTAGGAGACTTTCGAACACTGAAGCTTTCTTT. It is translated as CSARRLSNTEAFF.